The clone carrying this TCR beta chain occurred many times. Antigen unknown. Trimming stripped 6 bases from V and 2 bases from J, with 8 bases between. Germline V lookup: CDR1 MDHEN, CDR2 SYDVKM. The CDR3 is 13 amino acids. Thyroid ultrasound, orbital computed tomography, clinical symptoms, and serum thyroxine and TRAb underpinned diagnoses. The data belong to a study of T cells in Graves' hyperthyroidism and ophthalmopathy. Amplification targeted TCR beta CDR3 regions from RNA transcripts. The primer set for the first-round RT-PCR of the TCR CDR3 was HTBI. TCRdb used MiXCR to reprocess the multiplex PCR reads, holding one entry per CDR3 protein. Here the sample spans approximately 630,000 distinct CDR3 sequences, under 20% being singletons. Study-wide findings and caveats: The model identified upcoming ophthalmopathy a median approximately 6.5 months ahead of onset.

This receptor was obtained from a woman in her twenties or thirties with Graves' hyperthyroidism. The chain links TRBV28 to TRBJ1-5; no reliable D call. Material: blood. The CDR3 DNA is TGTGCCAGCAGAGGCACGCGCAATCAGCCCCAGCATTTT. Amino acid sequence: CASRGTRNQPQHF. Variable domain in full (rest from reference TRBV28 and TRBJ1-5): DVKVTQSSRYLVKRTGEKVFLECVQDMDHENMFWYRQDPGLGLRLIYFSYDVKMKEKGDIPEGYSVSREKKERFSLILESASTNQTSMYLCASRGTRNQPQHFGDGTRLSIL.